Below, 22 T cell receptor beta chains from the same sample are listed, as sequenced in a study of circulating and synovial CD4+ cells in juvenile arthritis. TCRdb's table, derived via immunoSEQ multiplex PCR, lists solely in-frame clones and lacks some. Of about 32,000 clones listed, about 95% are singletons. Sequencing input: CD4+ T cells from blood. These TCRs come from a human donor with juvenile idiopathic arthritis.

This sequence joins TRBV4-3 and TRBJ2-2; TRBD1 agrees at 7 bases. Trimming took 3 bases from V and 6 from J; bases not matched to a gene: 4. Germline assignment: CDR1 LGHNA and CDR2 YSLEER. This CDR3 region has 14 residues. This chain's CDR3 is CASSHSDRAGELFF. For the CDR3, the DNA is TGCGCCAGCAGCCATAGCGACAGGGCCGGGGAGCTGTTTTTT.

With respect to this clone: This sample includes further DNA sequences coding for the same CDR3. The genes are TRBV9 and TRBJ1-6, with 9 bases lining up with TRBD1. CDR3 length: 14 residues. Looked up from germline, CDR1 is SGDLS and CDR2 is YYNGEE. J was trimmed by 7 bases and V by 5 bases; bases with no gene match: 4. Here the CDR3 DNA reads TGTGCCAGCAGGTCAGGACAGGGGAATTCACCCCTCCACTTT. Translating it yields CASRSGQGNSPLHF.

CDR3 sequence (DNA): TGTGCCAGCAGTGCAGTACTAGCATCCGGGGAGCTGTTTTTT. This codes for CASSAVLASGELFF. The chain employs TRBV2 and TRBJ2-2, with a weak D call TRBD2 (6 bases). Germline V gene lookup returns CDR1 SNHLY and CDR2 FYNNEI. This CDR3 has 14 residues. Between the trimmed V and J ends, which lost 4 bases and 6 bases, there was a span of 12 bases.

J is TRBJ2-3 and V is TRBV6-5; D call uncertain. Germline assignment: CDR1 MNHEY and CDR2 SVGAGI. V dropped 0 bases and J dropped 2 bases, with 6 bases sitting between them. The CDR3 extends over 14 amino acids. The CDR3 loop reads CASSYSYYTDTQYF. As DNA, the CDR3 is TGTGCCAGCAGTTACTCTTACTACACAGATACGCAGTATTTT.

The chain carries TRBV5-1 and TRBJ2-7; D not certain. V lost 2 bases, J lost 2 bases, and 8 bases lay in between. The CDR3 loop spans 13 amino acids. Germline V gene lookup returns CDR1 SGHRS and CDR2 YFSETQ. The DNA for the CDR3 is TGCGCCAGCAGCTTAACTCATACCTACGAGCAGTACTTC. Translation gives CASSLTHTYEQYF.

This chain connects TRBV28 to TRBJ2-7; 8 bases align to TRBD1. The CDR3 covers 14 residues. V dropped 4 bases and J dropped 6; count of bases not matched to a gene: 8. Germline CDR1 reads MDHEN; CDR2 reads SYDVKM. The CDR3 region is CASSSPGQATEQYF. CDR3 DNA sequence: TGTGCCAGCAGTTCCCCGGGACAGGCGACCGAGCAGTACTTC.

The chain joins TRBV5-6 to TRBJ2-3; TRBD2 is a possible D gene (6 bases). CDR3 length equals 16 residues. V shed 1 base and J shed 4 bases, with 16 bases lying between them. CDR1 is SGHDT, CDR2 YYEEEE, per germline. The CDR3 DNA is TGTGCCAGCAGCTTGCCTAACGGGAGTGTCCCAGATACGCAGTATTTT. Amino acid sequence: CASSLPNGSVPDTQYF.

V usage is TRBV30 and J usage is TRBJ2-1; 12 bases align to TRBD2. The CDR3 length is 15 residues. After removal of 0 bases from V and 12 bases from J, the junction contained 9 bases not matched to a gene. CDR1 GTSNPN and CDR2 SVGIG come from the germline V gene (reference sequence). The CDR3 is CAWSVALAGGLGQFF. Written as DNA, the CDR3 is TGTGCCTGGAGTGTAGCCCTAGCGGGAGGGCTGGGGCAGTTCTTC.

V usage is TRBV27 and J usage is TRBJ2-3, with D perhaps matching TRBD2 (7 bases). CDR1 MNHEY and CDR2 SMNVEV come from the germline V gene (reference sequence). The CDR3 runs to 15 residues. Trimming took 3 bases from V and 9 from J, leaving 19 bases between them. The CDR3 is CASSLGGPQRGTQYF. DNA of the CDR3: TGTGCCAGCAGTTTGGGGGGGCCCCAGAGGGGGACGCAGTATTTT.

The chain combines TRBV4-2 with TRBJ2-7; TRBD1 aligns across 7 bases. CDR3 length: 17 amino acids. V lost 3 bases and J lost 6; bases outside the gene matches: 17. Germline V gene sequence: CDR1 LGHNA, CDR2 YNFKEQ. This CDR3 is CASSQAVRGLTVGEQYF. Here the CDR3 DNA reads TGTGCCAGCAGCCAGGCAGTGAGGGGGCTTACGGTTGGCGAGCAGTACTTC.

The chain combines TRBV4-3 with TRBJ2-3; the match to TRBD2 covers 8 bases. CDR1 LGHNA and CDR2 YSLEER come from the germline V gene. V gave up 1 base and J gave up 3 bases; unmatched junction bases: 12. This CDR3 spans 18 amino acids. The CDR3 DNA reads TGCGCCAGCAGCCAAGTAAGCGGGGGACCGACACAAACAGATACGCAGTATTTT. It specifies CASSQVSGGPTQTDTQYF.

This chain links TRBV18 with TRBJ2-1, with 7 bases matching TRBD1. V lost 6 bases and J lost 4; bases outside the gene matches: 18. The CDR3 totals 18 residues. Germline CDR1 and CDR2: KGHSH and LQKENI. CDR3 amino acids: CASSPKGTGDGLYNEQFF. The DNA for the CDR3 is TGTGCCAGCTCCCCCAAAGGTACAGGGGATGGGTTATACAATGAGCAGTTCTTC. Supplemented by reference TRBV18 and TRBJ2-1, the full variable domain reads NAGVMQNPRHLVRRRGQEARLRCSPMKGHSHVYWYRQLPEEGLKFMVYLQKENIIDESGMPKERFSAEFPKEGPSILRIQQVVRGDSAAYFCASSPKGTGDGLYNEQFFGPGTRLTVL.

This clone has only one observation. The CDR3 region is CASSSTSKERQYF. CDR3 DNA sequence: TGTGCCAGCAGCTCGACTAGCAAGGAAAGGCAGTACTTC. The rearrangement uses TRBV7-7 and TRBJ2-7, with 7 bases lining up with TRBD2. V dropped 4 bases and J dropped 9; count of bases not matched to a gene: 9. The V gene's germline CDR1 is SSHAT and CDR2 FNYEAQ (reference sequence). The CDR3 covers 13 residues.

The chain is built from TRBV6-5 and TRBJ2-2; D is perhaps TRBD1 (6 bases). V dropped 2 bases and J dropped 7 bases, with 14 bases sitting between them. The CDR3 has 15 amino acids. Per the germline V gene, CDR1 is MNHEY and CDR2 is SVGAGI. The DNA for the CDR3 is TGTGCCAGCAGTTACGTCTCAGGGGCAGGCGGGGAGCTGTTTTTT. Protein sequence: CASSYVSGAGGELFF.

The chain joins TRBV7-3 to TRBJ1-2; TRBD1 might be the D (5 bases). CDR3 length: 16 amino acids. V lost 5 bases to trimming and J lost 7 bases, with 23 bases between them. Germline V gives CDR1 SGHTA, CDR2 FQGTGA. The CDR3 loop reads CASSPTKPGLPPGYTF. CDR3 coding DNA: TGTGCCAGCAGCCCCACTAAGCCGGGACTCCCCCCTGGCTACACCTTC.

V is TRBV6-5 and J is TRBJ1-2; 10 bases fit TRBD1. The germline V gene encodes CDR1 MNHEY and CDR2 SVGAGI. Trimming at V came to 2 bases and at J to 6 bases, leaving 9 bases not matched to a gene. This CDR3 spans 16 amino acids. For the CDR3, the DNA is TGTGCCAGCAGTTACGGGGTAGGGACAGGGGTGGATGGCTACACCTTC. Translated: CASSYGVGTGVDGYTF.

This rearrangement joins TRBV9 to TRBJ2-3, with 10 bases fitting TRBD2. V lost 2 bases, J lost 4 bases, and 4 bases stayed unmatched. Germline CDR1 is SGDLS and CDR2 is YYNGEE. The CDR3 spans 15 residues. Here the CDR3 reads CASSVLAGGADTQYF. The DNA for the CDR3 is TGTGCCAGCAGCGTTTTAGCGGGGGGCGCAGATACGCAGTATTTT.

This clone was detected only once. The chain links TRBV7-2 to TRBJ1-2, with 9 nucleotides matching TRBD1. The germline V gene encodes CDR1 SGHTA and CDR2 FQGNSA. With V trimmed by 5 bases and J by 8 bases, 6 bases remained unmatched. This CDR3 spans 13 amino acids. In DNA, the CDR3 is TGTGCCAGCAGCACAGGGGGCTCGGAAGGCTACACCTTC. It encodes CASSTGGSEGYTF.

The V call is TRBV7-9, the J call TRBJ1-1; D is perhaps TRBD1 (6 bases). The germline V gene has CDR1 SEHNR and CDR2 FQNEAQ (reference sequence). CDR3 length: 15 amino acids. Trimming took off 5 bases at V and 6 bases at J, with 19 bases between the two ends. CDR3 coding DNA: TGTGCCAGCAGCCCTGAGAGGACAGCGATTTCTGAAGCTTTCTTT. This translates into CASSPERTAISEAFF.

This chain connects TRBV28 to TRBJ2-3; a possible D gene is TRBD1 (6 bases). The CDR3 length is 17 residues. Per the germline V gene, CDR1 is MDHEN and CDR2 is SYDVKM. Trimming cost V 2 bases and J 3 bases, with 18 bases left between them. The CDR3 is CASSLKAPGAGTDTQYF. CDR3 nucleotides: TGTGCCAGCAGTTTAAAGGCCCCAGGGGCAGGGACAGATACGCAGTATTTT.

The CDR3 sequence is CASSFNLAGGNEQFF. The DNA for the CDR3 is TGCGCCAGCAGCTTTAATCTAGCGGGAGGCAATGAGCAGTTCTTC. V is TRBV5-1 and J is TRBJ2-1; the match to TRBD2 covers 11 bases. Unmatched junction bases numbered 4, after V lost 2 bases and J lost 6 bases. CDR1 is SGHRS and CDR2 is YFSETQ in the germline V gene. The CDR3 runs 15 residues.

This chain links TRBV7-2 with TRBJ1-2; D might be TRBD1 (5 bases). CDR3 length: 15 residues. The germline gives CDR1 SGHTA, CDR2 FQGNSA. The V end lost 2 bases, the J end lost 2 bases, and 12 bases lay between the germline ends. The CDR3 reads CASSLLWGKNYGYTF. CDR3 nucleotide sequence: TGTGCCAGCAGCTTATTATGGGGCAAGAACTATGGCTACACCTTC.